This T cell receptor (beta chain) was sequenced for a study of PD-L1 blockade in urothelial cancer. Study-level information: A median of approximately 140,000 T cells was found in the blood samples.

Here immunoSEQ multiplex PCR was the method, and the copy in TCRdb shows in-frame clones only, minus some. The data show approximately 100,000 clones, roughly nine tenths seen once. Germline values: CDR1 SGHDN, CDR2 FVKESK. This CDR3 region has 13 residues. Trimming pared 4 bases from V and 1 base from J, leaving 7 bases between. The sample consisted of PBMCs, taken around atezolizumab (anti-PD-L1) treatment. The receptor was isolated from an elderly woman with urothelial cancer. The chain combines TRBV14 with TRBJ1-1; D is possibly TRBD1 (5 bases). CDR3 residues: CASSLTANTEAFF. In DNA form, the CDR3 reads TGTGCCAGCAGCCTGACAGCGAACACTGAAGCTTTCTTT.